What follows is one T cell receptor (beta chain) and its context. Authors' processing steps: Quantification of nucleated cells was approximated via reference gene primer amplification. Method: immunoSEQ multiplex PCR; TCRdb's copy keeps in-frame clones and lacks some. Clone size and the V and J calls come from that table; the DNA yielded D and trimming. This sample has roughly 72,000 clones, with approximately 80% found just once. This entry belongs to a study of blood T cell repertoires in COVID-19. Study-level background: The United States, Italy and Spain provided the acute and convalescent COVID-19 samples. PBMCs, B-cell-depleted T cells, or T cells provided the cDNA or gDNA that made up the material.

Germline values: CDR1 MNHEY, CDR2 SVGAGI. The CDR3 totals 13 residues. Trimming removed 6 bases from V and 3 bases from J; junction bases left unmatched: 3. Sequencing was done on a sample of peripheral blood. The clonotype was recovered from a man between 65 and 85 years old who had recovered from COVID-19. V is TRBV6-5 and J is TRBJ1-1; 8 nucleotides align to TRBD1. The CDR3 region is CASRTGVDTEAFF. The DNA of the CDR3 is TGTGCCAGCAGGACAGGGGTGGACACTGAAGCTTTCTTT.